These 32 T cell receptor beta chains came from one sample sequenced in a study of cytomegalovirus exposure and HLA in healthy donors. The PCR had 60 Vbeta and 13 Jbeta primers. Only in-frame clones appear in the TCRdb table, and some are missing; sequencing was by immunoSEQ multiplex PCR. This table has about 31,000 clones, just under 90% appearing once. The sequencing sample was made of PBMCs. These receptors originate from a boy aged 5-17 years in good health and CMV-seronegative.

The J gene is TRBJ1-3, the V gene TRBV6-5; no reliable D call. The V end lost 0 bases, the J end lost 0 bases, and 3 bases lay between the germline ends. From germline, CDR1 is MNHEY and CDR2 SVGAGI. The CDR3 runs 14 residues. The DNA for the CDR3 is TGTGCCAGCAGTTACTCGGCCTCTGGAAACACCATATATTTT. Its translation is CASSYSASGNTIYF.

This clone was counted once. V usage is TRBV27 and J usage is TRBJ2-1; TRBD1 might be the D (5 bases). This CDR3 is 16 amino acids long. Trimming removed 0 bases at V and 7 bases at J, with 16 bases between. Germline V gene sequence: CDR1 MNHEY, CDR2 SMNVEV (reference sequence). The chain's CDR3 is CASSLSTGSAWNEQFF. CDR3 nucleotides: TGTGCCAGCAGTTTATCTACAGGATCGGCTTGGAATGAGCAGTTCTTC.

This chain joins TRBV6-4 and TRBJ2-3; 8 bases agree with TRBD2. The CDR3 is 14 amino acids. V trimming: 3 bases; J trimming: 1 base; junction bases outside the gene matches: 0. Germline values: CDR1 MRHNA, CDR2 SNTAGT. The CDR3 loop is CASSEAGGTDTQYF. The CDR3 nucleotides read TGTGCCAGCAGTGAAGCGGGGGGCACAGATACGCAGTATTTT.

This chain joins TRBV6-1 and TRBJ2-5; the match to TRBD2 covers 15 bases. Germline V gene lookup returns CDR1 MNHNS and CDR2 SASEGT. The junction had 4 bases not matched to a gene; V was cut back by 1 base and J by 13 bases. The CDR3 is 14 amino acids. The CDR3 spells CASSEGGLAGGWYF. CDR3 coding DNA: TGTGCCAGCAGTGAAGGAGGACTAGCGGGGGGGTGGTACTTC.

The gene calls are TRBV7-2 and TRBJ2-1; TRBD2 matches 7 bases. Germline V lookup: CDR1 SGHTA, CDR2 FQGNSA. V dropped 4 bases and J dropped 5; count of bases not matched to a gene: 5. This CDR3 region has 14 residues. The CDR3 here is CASSSYSGDNEQFF. The CDR3 coding sequence is TGTGCCAGCAGCTCTTACAGCGGGGACAATGAGCAGTTCTTC.

The chain is built from TRBV18 and TRBJ2-5; possibly TRBD1 for D (6 bases). Germline lookup yields CDR1 KGHSH and CDR2 LQKENI. V lost 2 bases and J 5 bases, leaving 12 bases between the germline ends. The CDR3 extends over 14 amino acids. CDR3 DNA sequence: TGTGCCAGCTCACCATCAGGGGTAATGGAGACCCAGTACTTC. This codes for CASSPSGVMETQYF. Supplemented by reference TRBV18 and TRBJ2-5, the full variable domain reads NAGVMQNPRHLVRRRGQEARLRCSPMKGHSHVYWYRQLPEEGLKFMVYLQKENIIDESGMPKERFSAEFPKEGPSILRIQQVVRGDSAAYFCASSPSGVMETQYFGPGTRLLVL.

The V call is TRBV28, the J call TRBJ2-7; D possibly corresponds to TRBD1 (6 bases). This CDR3 comprises 16 residues. Trimming took 5 bases from V and 3 from J, leaving 20 bases between them. Germline CDR1 MDHEN, CDR2 SYDVKM. CDR3 in amino acids: CASSRRLNTGFYEQYF. CDR3 bases: TGTGCCAGCAGTCGAAGACTTAATACAGGGTTCTACGAGCAGTACTTC.

J is TRBJ2-7 and V is TRBV5-8; tentatively, D is TRBD2 (5 bases). This CDR3 is 14 amino acids long. The germline V gene has CDR1 SGHTS and CDR2 YDEGEE. Trimming shortened V by 4 bases and J by 7 bases, and 18 bases separated the two germline ends. The CDR3 spells CASSRGIGVEEQYF. In nucleotides, the CDR3 is TGTGCCAGCAGCCGGGGTATAGGTGTTGAGGAGCAGTACTTC.

This clone was detected only once. V is TRBV30 and J is TRBJ2-7, with TRBD2 matching 8 bases. Germline V gives CDR1 GTSNPN, CDR2 SVGIG (reference sequence). The V gene end was trimmed by 3 bases and the J gene end by 7 bases; junction bases not matched to a gene: 11. The CDR3 runs 14 residues. CDR3 protein: CAWRSGGTPSEQYF. CDR3 nucleotides: TGTGCCTGGAGAAGCGGGGGCACCCCCTCGGAGCAGTACTTC.

CDR3 sequence reads: CASSLDAVMGSPLHF. DNA for the CDR3: TGTGCCAGCAGCTTGGATGCGGTAATGGGTTCACCCCTCCACTTT. V is TRBV5-8 and J is TRBJ1-6; D gene unclear. The V end lost 0 bases, the J end lost 9 bases, and 13 bases lay between the germline ends. The CDR3 consists of 15 residues. Germline CDR1 is SGHTS and CDR2 is YDEGEE.

V usage is TRBV27 and J usage is TRBJ1-1; D is ambiguous. Germline V lookup: CDR1 MNHEY, CDR2 SMNVEV (reference sequence). Trimming took 11 bases from V and 2 from J, leaving 18 bases between them. The CDR3 is 14 residues long. The CDR3 here is CAGQASPTNTEAFF. For the CDR3, the DNA is TGTGCCGGGCAGGCGTCGCCCACAAACACTGAAGCTTTCTTT.

The genes are TRBV4-2 and TRBJ2-7, with 10 bases identical to TRBD1. There are 15 residues in the CDR3. CDR1 is LGHNA, CDR2 YNFKEQ, per germline. Unmatched junction bases numbered 4, after V lost 3 bases and J lost 2 bases. The CDR3 sequence: CASSQIGQGAYEQYF. DNA of the CDR3: TGTGCCAGCAGCCAGATTGGACAGGGGGCCTACGAGCAGTACTTC.

V and J are TRBV7-6 and TRBJ2-7, with a possible D match to TRBD1 (5 bases). In germline, CDR1 is SGHVS, CDR2 FNYEAQ. The CDR3 loop spans 13 amino acids. V lost 0 bases and J 2 bases, leaving 5 bases between the germline ends. The CDR3 sequence is CASSLADTYEQYF. The CDR3 DNA reads TGTGCCAGCAGCTTAGCGGACACCTACGAGCAGTACTTC. Using reference TRBV7-6 and TRBJ2-7 for the parts outside the CDR3, the full variable domain is GAGVSQSPRYKVTKRGQDVALRCDPISGHVSLYWYRQALGQGPEFLTYFNYEAQQDKSGLPNDRFSAERPEGSISTLTIQRTEQRDSAMYRCASSLADTYEQYFGPGTRLTVT.

The V call is TRBV29-1, the J call TRBJ2-2, with D possibly being TRBD2 (6 bases). The V gene lost 6 bases and the J gene lost 5 bases, with 19 bases spanning the gap. Germline V gene lookup returns CDR1 SQVTM and CDR2 ANQGSEA. The CDR3 covers 15 residues. For the CDR3, the DNA is TGCAGCGTAACGCCCTCCGGGCGGGAAACCGGGGAGCTGTTTTTT. It encodes CSVTPSGRETGELFF.

The chain employs TRBV7-3 and TRBJ1-2; 9 bases are a match to TRBD1. CDR1 SGHTA and CDR2 FQGTGA come from the germline V gene. CDR3 size: 13 residues. Trimming removed 3 bases from V and 5 bases from J; junction bases left unmatched: 1. The CDR3, as DNA: TGTGCCAGCAGCTTCGGACAGGGGTATGGCTACACCTTC. Amino acids: CASSFGQGYGYTF. The full variable domain, rest sourced from reference TRBV7-3 and TRBJ1-2, is GAGVSQTPSNKVTEKGKYVELRCDPISGHTALYWYRQSLGQGPEFLIYFQGTGAADDSGLPNDRFFAVRPEGSVSTLKIQRTERGDSAVYLCASSFGQGYGYTFGSGTRLTVV.

The chain is built from TRBV11-3 and TRBJ2-7, with TRBD1 identical over 10 bases. Germline loops: CDR1 SGHNT, CDR2 YENEEA. The CDR3 sequence is 15 residues long. After removal of 5 bases from V and 2 bases from J, the junction contained 6 bases not matched to a gene. The CDR3 bases are TGTGCCAGCAGCCGCTGGACAGGGGGAACCTACGAGCAGTACTTC. Protein product: CASSRWTGGTYEQYF.

The gene calls are TRBV7-8 and TRBJ2-3, with 7 bases fitting TRBD2. The CDR3 runs 14 residues. The ends lost 3 bases at V and 5 bases at J; junction bases unmatched: 5. Germline V gives CDR1 SGHVS, CDR2 FQNEAQ. Written as DNA, the CDR3 is TGTGCCAGCAGCTTTACTAGCGCGGGAGATACGCAGTATTTT. Protein product: CASSFTSAGDTQYF. The full variable domain, in which reference TRBV7-8 and TRBJ2-3 provide the parts outside the CDR3, is GAGVSQSPRYKVAKRGQDVALRCDPISGHVSLFWYQQALGQGPEFLTYFQNEAQLDKSGLPSDRFFAERPEGSVSTLKIQRTQQEDSAVYLCASSFTSAGDTQYFGPGTRLTVL.

This chain uses TRBV6-1 with TRBJ2-7, with 8 bases fitting TRBD1. Germline loops: CDR1 MNHNS, CDR2 SASEGT. The ends lost 11 bases at V and 4 bases at J; junction bases unmatched: 13. The CDR3 is 14 residues long. DNA for the CDR3: TGTGCCGCAAACTCAGGGGGCGCGTTATACGAGCAGTACTTC. Translation gives CAANSGGALYEQYF.

The chain has TRBV5-6 and TRBJ2-3, with a weak D call TRBD1 (5 bases). The length of the CDR3 is 14 residues. Germline V CDR1 and CDR2: SGHDT, YYEEEE. Trimming left V 1 base short and J 2 bases short, with 8 bases between. The CDR3 loop is CASSLRQPTDTQYF. CDR3 nucleotides: TGTGCCAGCAGCTTGCGACAGCCCACAGATACGCAGTATTTT. The full variable domain, rest sourced from reference TRBV5-6 and TRBJ2-3, is DAGVTQSPTHLIKTRGQQVTLRCSPKSGHDTVSWYQQALGQGPQFIFQYYEEEERQRGNFPDRFSGHQFPNYSSELNVNALLLGDSALYLCASSLRQPTDTQYFGPGTRLTVL.

This rearrangement joins TRBV4-1 to TRBJ2-1; 7 bases are a match to TRBD1. Germline CDR1 is MGHRA and CDR2 is YSYEKL. Trimming removed 3 bases from V and 7 bases from J; junction bases left unmatched: 9. This CDR3 contains 15 residues. The CDR3 region has the DNA TGCGCCAGCAGCCAGGCAGGGGGTTCAGGTAATGAGCAGTTCTTC. It encodes CASSQAGGSGNEQFF.

The rearrangement uses TRBV7-8 and TRBJ1-1; 8 bases match TRBD1. From germline, CDR1 is SGHVS and CDR2 FQNEAQ. The CDR3 totals 13 residues. With 4 bases clipped from V and 10 bases from J, the junction kept 8 bases outside the gene matches. The DNA of the CDR3 is TGTGCCAGCAGCTCCGGACAGGGAGCGGTAGCTTTCTTT. Translation gives CASSSGQGAVAFF.

The CDR3: CASSLVGRTGIYGYTF. The CDR3 DNA reads as TGTGCCAGCAGCTTAGTAGGGAGGACAGGGATCTATGGCTACACCTTC. The V call is TRBV7-8, the J call TRBJ1-2, with 8 bases lining up with TRBD1. The CDR3 extends over 16 amino acids. The V segment lost 1 base and the J segment 4 bases; nucleotides outside the gene matches: 8. Germline values: CDR1 SGHVS, CDR2 FQNEAQ.

The CDR3 DNA reads TGTGCCAGCAGCTTAGCGCCGACAGTTAGCAATCAGCCCCAGCATTTT. This codes for CASSLAPTVSNQPQHF. This chain uses TRBV7-8 with TRBJ1-5; D is possibly TRBD1 (5 bases). The V and J ends lost 0 bases and 0 bases respectively, with 9 bases between them. CDR3 length equals 16 residues. From germline, CDR1 is SGHVS and CDR2 FQNEAQ. The complete variable domain, with remaining parts taken from reference TRBV7-8 and TRBJ1-5, reads GAGVSQSPRYKVAKRGQDVALRCDPISGHVSLFWYQQALGQGPEFLTYFQNEAQLDKSGLPSDRFFAERPEGSVSTLKIQRTQQEDSAVYLCASSLAPTVSNQPQHFGDGTRLSIL.

This clone was detected only once. The chain is built from TRBV4-2 and TRBJ2-2; D might be TRBD2 (5 bases). The length of the CDR3 is 21 residues. V was shortened by 1 base and J by 0 bases, with 24 bases between the two germline ends. Germline V gene data show CDR1 as LGHNA and CDR2 as YNFKEQ. CDR3 residues: CASSQGGLVVRGRANTGELFF. CDR3 DNA: TGTGCCAGCAGCCAAGGTGGGCTGGTTGTACGGGGTAGGGCGAACACCGGGGAGCTGTTTTTT.

This chain joins TRBV7-3 and TRBJ2-2; the D gene is possibly TRBD1 (7 bases). Germline V CDR1 and CDR2: SGHTA, FQGTGA. With 5 bases removed from V and 4 bases from J, the gap between germline ends came to 14 bases. The CDR3 is made up of 15 amino acids. The CDR3: CASSPTGTGTGELFF. The CDR3 coding sequence is TGTGCCAGCAGCCCGACAGGGACTGGCACCGGGGAGCTGTTTTTT.

This chain uses TRBV6-6 with TRBJ1-4, with D uncertain. Trimming shortened V by 10 bases and J by 0 bases, and 15 bases separated the two germline ends. Germline V gene data show CDR1 as MNHNY and CDR2 as SVGAGI (reference sequence). The CDR3 totals 15 residues. The CDR3 coding sequence is TGTGCCACCCGCCGTGAGGGAGCAACTAATGAAAAACTGTTTTTT. This translates into CATRREGATNEKLFF.

The CDR3 spells CASSPQGSRYEQYF. CDR3 coding DNA: TGTGCCAGCAGCCCACAGGGTTCCAGGTACGAGCAGTACTTC. The chain uses TRBV5-4 and TRBJ2-7, with D perhaps TRBD1 (6 bases). The V end was cut by 4 bases, the J end by 4 bases, with 15 bases between. Germline CDR1 SGHNT, CDR2 YYREEE (reference sequence). This CDR3 contains 14 residues.

J is TRBJ1-5 and V is TRBV27; D call uncertain. Germline CDR1 MNHEY, CDR2 SMNVEV (reference sequence). Trimming cost V 5 bases and J 6 bases, with 8 bases left between them. The CDR3 consists of 12 residues. In DNA form, the CDR3 reads TGTGCCAGCAGTCCGCCAGGTCAGCCCCAGCATTTT. Its protein product is CASSPPGQPQHF.

The rearrangement joins TRBV6-5 to TRBJ1-2, with 8 bases matching TRBD1. With 7 bases clipped from V and 7 bases from J, the junction kept 11 bases outside the gene matches. CDR3 length: 14 residues. CDR1 and CDR2 (germline): MNHEY, SVGAGI. The CDR3 loop is CASTLGRGHSGYTF. CDR3 sequence (DNA): TGTGCCAGCACGCTAGGCAGGGGGCATAGTGGCTACACCTTC.

V gene TRBV5-1 combines with J gene TRBJ2-5, with D hard to call. With 1 base removed from V and 5 bases from J, the gap between germline ends came to 9 bases. The CDR3 consists of 13 residues. The V gene's germline CDR1 is SGHRS and CDR2 YFSETQ. The chain's CDR3 is CASSLKGDETQYF. The DNA for the CDR3 is TGCGCCAGCAGCTTGAAAGGAGACGAGACCCAGTACTTC.

The chain has TRBV12-5 and TRBJ2-1; 9 nucleotides line up with TRBD1. Germline V gene lookup returns CDR1 LGHNT and CDR2 FRNRAP. The CDR3 has 15 residues. J gave up 6 bases and V 2 bases, and 5 bases lay outside the gene matches. CDR3 sequence reads: CASGLSDRGVNEQFF. For the CDR3, the DNA is TGTGCTAGTGGTTTGTCCGACAGGGGGGTCAATGAGCAGTTCTTC. The entire variable domain, with the rest obtained from reference TRBV12-5 and TRBJ2-1, is as follows: DARVTQTPRHKVTEMGQEVTMRCQPILGHNTVFWYRQTMMQGLELLAYFRNRAPLDDSGMPKDRFSAEMPDATLATLKIQPSEPRDSAVYFCASGLSDRGVNEQFFGPGTRLTVL.

This chain uses TRBV6-4 with TRBJ2-2; TRBD2 matches at 10 bases. J was trimmed by 3 bases and V by 5 bases; bases with no gene match: 6. Germline V gene data show CDR1 as MRHNA and CDR2 as SNTAGT. The CDR3 length is 16 residues. The CDR3 is CASSTTGTSDTGELFF. CDR3 sequence (DNA): TGTGCCAGCAGTACGACCGGGACTAGCGACACCGGGGAGCTGTTTTTT.